This T cell receptor (beta chain) is drawn from a study of cytomegalovirus exposure and HLA in healthy donors. Study conclusions and caveats: In a later analysis, DRB1 alleles had the most associated TCRs; HLA-C alleles the fewest. A later analysis linked around 15,000 TCR beta sequences to HLA alleles at 0.05 false discovery rate. It was reported in a later analysis that an Asian-associated ancestry cluster showed fewer N-insertions than the 666-donor mean. Earlier analysis yielded a pattern in which most TCR beta V segments were productive about 87% or about 30% of the time.

Notes on this clone: The antigen remains unidentified.

The PCR used 60 Vbeta and 13 Jbeta primers. Assay used: immunoSEQ multiplex PCR; TCRdb lists only in-frame clones, some missing. Here the sample spans approximately 240,000 clones, around 89% being singletons. CDR1 and CDR2 from the germline V gene are SEHNR and FQNEAQ (reference sequence). V was trimmed by 5 bases and J by 0 bases, leaving 14 bases between them. The CDR3 extends over 16 amino acids. Sequencing was performed on PBMCs. The chain uses TRBV7-9 and TRBJ1-3, with a possible D match to TRBD1 (5 bases). This TCR derives from a woman aged 18-29 years in good health and CMV-seronegative. CDR3 in amino acids: CASSVPTEPSGNTIYF. The DNA of the CDR3 is TGTGCCAGCAGCGTCCCGACAGAACCCTCTGGAAACACCATATATTTT.